What follows is one T cell receptor (beta chain) and its context. The antigen is unknown. This record belongs to a study of CD8 T cells in ankylosing spondylitis. Study outcomes and limitations: Seemingly characteristic of ankylosing spondylitis blood was a TCR beta motif consisting of eight highly homologous variants. Disease-linked clones proved CD8+ and comparatively uncommon in peripheral blood.

TCRdb re-called the 5' RACE reads through MiXCR, storing one row per CDR3 protein. The table lists approximately 400,000 distinct CDR3 sequences, 17% of them singletons. From germline, CDR1 is SGHRS and CDR2 YFSETQ. CDR3 length: 14 amino acids. The V gene lost 5 bases and the J gene lost 3 bases, with 11 bases spanning the gap. The specimen sequenced was blood, either unsorted or a sorted T cell fraction (not recorded which). The genes are TRBV5-1 and TRBJ1-4; D is uncertain. This receptor was obtained from a male donor with ankylosing spondylitis. The CDR3 is CASRPGAANEKLFF. CDR3 bases: TGCGCCAGCAGACCGGGAGCTGCTAATGAAAAACTGTTTTTT.